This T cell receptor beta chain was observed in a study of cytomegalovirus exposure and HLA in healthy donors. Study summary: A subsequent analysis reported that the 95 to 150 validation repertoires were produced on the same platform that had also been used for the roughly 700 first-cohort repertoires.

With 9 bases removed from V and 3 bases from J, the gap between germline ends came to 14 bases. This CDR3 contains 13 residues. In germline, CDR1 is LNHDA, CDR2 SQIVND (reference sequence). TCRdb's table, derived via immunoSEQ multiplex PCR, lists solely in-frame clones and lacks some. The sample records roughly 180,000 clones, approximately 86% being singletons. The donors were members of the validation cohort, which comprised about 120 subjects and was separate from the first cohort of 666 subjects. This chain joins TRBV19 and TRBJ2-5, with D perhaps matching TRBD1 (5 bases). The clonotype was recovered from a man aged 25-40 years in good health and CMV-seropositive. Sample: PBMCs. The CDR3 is CASTVQGEETQYF. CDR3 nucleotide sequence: TGTGCCAGCACCGTTCAGGGCGAAGAGACCCAGTACTTC.